The entry below describes one TCR beta chain. Its specificity is not known. Germline and junction disagree at one end, which may indicate a read error. CDR3 length equals 11 residues. The germline V gene has CDR1 SGHTA and CDR2 FQGTGA. This sample is part of a study of T cell repertoires in cytomegalovirus infection. On the study more broadly: In public TCR beta signatures, there were indications of both CMV infection and matching HLA type. Study-wide results and limits: Carriers of CMV plus the relevant HLA were identified by cumulative public TCR beta family frequency.

TCRdb redid the calling of the reads with MiXCR, one entry per CDR3 protein. The data hold roughly 500,000 distinct CDR3 sequences, with 33% observed a single time. This sequence joins TRBV7-3 and TRBJ2-7, with 10 positions matching TRBD2. The sample here was cultured PBMCs, taken from culture after CMV antigen stimulation. This clonotype originated in a human donor in good health (CMV status not recorded). Some clones in this sample may be carry-over from other donors' samples. CDR3 DNA sequence: TGTGCCAGCAGCGCCGGACTAGCGGTGGTTTTC. Protein: CASSAGLAVVF.